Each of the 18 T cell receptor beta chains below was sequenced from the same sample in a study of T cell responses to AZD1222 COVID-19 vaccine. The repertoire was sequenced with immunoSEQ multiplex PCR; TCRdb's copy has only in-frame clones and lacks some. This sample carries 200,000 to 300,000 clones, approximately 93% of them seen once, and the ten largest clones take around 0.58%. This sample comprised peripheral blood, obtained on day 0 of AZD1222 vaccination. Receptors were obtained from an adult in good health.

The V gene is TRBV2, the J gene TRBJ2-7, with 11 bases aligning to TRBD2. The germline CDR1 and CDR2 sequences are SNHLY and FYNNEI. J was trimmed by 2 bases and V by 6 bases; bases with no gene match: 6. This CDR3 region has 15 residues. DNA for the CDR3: TGTGCCAGCAGAACTAGCGGGGGTCCCACCTACGAGCAGTACTTC. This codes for CASRTSGGPTYEQYF.

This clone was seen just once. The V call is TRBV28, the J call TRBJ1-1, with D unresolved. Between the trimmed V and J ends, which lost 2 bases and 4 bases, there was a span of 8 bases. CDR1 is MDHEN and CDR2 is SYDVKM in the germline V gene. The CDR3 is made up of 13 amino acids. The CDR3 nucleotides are TGTGCCAGCAGTTTAAGTCCGGCCACTGAAGCTTTCTTT. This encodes CASSLSPATEAFF.

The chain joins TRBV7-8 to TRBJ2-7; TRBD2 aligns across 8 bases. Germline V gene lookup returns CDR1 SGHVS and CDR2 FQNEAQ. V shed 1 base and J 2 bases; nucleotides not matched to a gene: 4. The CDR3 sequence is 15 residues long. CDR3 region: CASSLVLAGTYEQYF. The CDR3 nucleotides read TGTGCCAGCAGCTTAGTTCTAGCGGGCACCTACGAGCAGTACTTC.

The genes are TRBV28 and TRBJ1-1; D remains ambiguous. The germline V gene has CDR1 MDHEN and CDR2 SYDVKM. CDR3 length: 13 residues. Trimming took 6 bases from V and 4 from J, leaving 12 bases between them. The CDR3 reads CASSLPATTEAFF. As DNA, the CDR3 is TGTGCCAGCAGCCTACCTGCGACCACTGAAGCTTTCTTT.

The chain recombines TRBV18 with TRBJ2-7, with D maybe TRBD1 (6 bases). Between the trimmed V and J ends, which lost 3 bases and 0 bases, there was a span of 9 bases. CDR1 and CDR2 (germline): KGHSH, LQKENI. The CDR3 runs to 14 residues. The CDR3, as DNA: TGTGCCAGCTCACCTACAGGGAGCTCCTACGAGCAGTACTTC. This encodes CASSPTGSSYEQYF.

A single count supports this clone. CDR3 DNA: TGCGCCAGCAGTCCTGGGACTAGCGGGAGAAATGAGCAGTTCTTC. Residues: CASSPGTSGRNEQFF. This chain joins TRBV5-1 and TRBJ2-1; 14 bases match TRBD2. Trimming took 5 bases from V and 7 from J; bases not matched to a gene: 5. Germline CDR1 is SGHRS and CDR2 is YFSETQ. The CDR3 is 15 residues long.

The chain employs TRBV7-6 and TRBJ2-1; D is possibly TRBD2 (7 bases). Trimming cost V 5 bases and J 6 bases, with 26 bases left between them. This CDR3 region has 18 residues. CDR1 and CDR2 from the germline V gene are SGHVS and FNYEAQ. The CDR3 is CASSPRGIYGGQGNEQFF. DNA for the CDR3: TGTGCCAGCAGCCCTAGGGGTATCTACGGGGGGCAGGGCAATGAGCAGTTCTTC.

Written as DNA, the CDR3 is TGTGCTAGTGGTTTGAACAGGGGGGATGAGCAGTTCTTC. Translated: CASGLNRGDEQFF. The chain links TRBV12-5 to TRBJ2-1; 8 positions agree with TRBD1. Germline V gene sequence: CDR1 LGHNT, CDR2 FRNRAP. Germline trimming cut 2 bases from V and 8 bases from J; bases unmatched to any gene: 2. This CDR3 spans 13 amino acids.

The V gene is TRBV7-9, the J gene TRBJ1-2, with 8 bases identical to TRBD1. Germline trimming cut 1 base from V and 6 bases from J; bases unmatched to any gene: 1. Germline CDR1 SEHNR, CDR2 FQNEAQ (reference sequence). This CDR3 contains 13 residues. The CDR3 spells CASSLGTGNGYTF. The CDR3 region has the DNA TGTGCCAGCAGCTTAGGGACAGGGAATGGCTACACCTTC.

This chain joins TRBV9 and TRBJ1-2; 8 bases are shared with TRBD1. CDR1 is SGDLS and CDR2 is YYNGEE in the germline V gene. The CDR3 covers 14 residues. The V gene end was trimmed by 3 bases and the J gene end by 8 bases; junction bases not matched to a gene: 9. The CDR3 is CASSAGQGPMGYTF. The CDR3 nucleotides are TGTGCCAGCAGCGCCGGACAGGGCCCAATGGGCTACACCTTC.

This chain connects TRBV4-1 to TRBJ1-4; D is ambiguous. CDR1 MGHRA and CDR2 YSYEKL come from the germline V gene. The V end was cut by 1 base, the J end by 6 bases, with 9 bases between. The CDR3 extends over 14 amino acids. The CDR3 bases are TGCGCCAGCAGCCAAGGATACTCGGATGAAAAACTGTTTTTT. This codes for CASSQGYSDEKLFF.

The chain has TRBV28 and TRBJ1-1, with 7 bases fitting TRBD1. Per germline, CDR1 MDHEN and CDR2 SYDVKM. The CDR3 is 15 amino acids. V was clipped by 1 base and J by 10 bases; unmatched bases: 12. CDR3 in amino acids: CASSLYGEGGQSAFF. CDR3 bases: TGTGCCAGCAGTTTATATGGGGAGGGGGGACAGTCAGCTTTCTTT.

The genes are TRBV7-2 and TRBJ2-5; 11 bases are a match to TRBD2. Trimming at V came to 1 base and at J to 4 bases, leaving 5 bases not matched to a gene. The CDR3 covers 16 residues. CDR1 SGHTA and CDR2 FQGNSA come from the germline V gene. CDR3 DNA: TGTGCCAGCAGCTTAGGTCGACTAGCGGGATCAGAGACCCAGTACTTC. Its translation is CASSLGRLAGSETQYF. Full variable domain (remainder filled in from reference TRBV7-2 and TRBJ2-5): GAGVSQSPSNKVTEKGKDVELRCDPISGHTALYWYRQSLGQGLEFLIYFQGNSAPDKSGLPSDRFSAERTGGSVSTLTIQRTQQEDSAVYLCASSLGRLAGSETQYFGPGTRLLVL.

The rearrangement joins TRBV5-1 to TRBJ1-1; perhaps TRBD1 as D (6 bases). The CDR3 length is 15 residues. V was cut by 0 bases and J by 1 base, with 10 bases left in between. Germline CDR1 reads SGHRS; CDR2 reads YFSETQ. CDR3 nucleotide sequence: TGCGCCAGCAGCTTGGCCGGGACAACGAACACTGAAGCTTTCTTT. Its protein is CASSLAGTTNTEAFF.

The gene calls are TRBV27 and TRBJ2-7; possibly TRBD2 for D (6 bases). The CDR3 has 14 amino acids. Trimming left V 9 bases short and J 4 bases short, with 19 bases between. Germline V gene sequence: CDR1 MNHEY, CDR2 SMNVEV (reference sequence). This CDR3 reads CARARGIWPYEQYF. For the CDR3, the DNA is TGTGCCAGGGCCCGGGGGATATGGCCATACGAGCAGTACTTC.

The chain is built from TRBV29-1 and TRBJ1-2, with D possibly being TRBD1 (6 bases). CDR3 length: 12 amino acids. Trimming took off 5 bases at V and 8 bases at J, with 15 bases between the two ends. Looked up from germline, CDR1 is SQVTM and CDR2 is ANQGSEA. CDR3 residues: CSVRGAGPGYTF. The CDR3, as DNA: TGCAGCGTTAGGGGGGCAGGCCCGGGCTACACCTTC.

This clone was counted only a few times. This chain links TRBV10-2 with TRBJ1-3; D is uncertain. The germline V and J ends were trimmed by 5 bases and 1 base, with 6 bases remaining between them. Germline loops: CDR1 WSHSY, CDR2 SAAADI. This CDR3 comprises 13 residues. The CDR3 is CASSLGSGNTIYF. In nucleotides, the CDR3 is TGCGCCAGCAGTTTGGGGTCTGGAAACACCATATATTTT.

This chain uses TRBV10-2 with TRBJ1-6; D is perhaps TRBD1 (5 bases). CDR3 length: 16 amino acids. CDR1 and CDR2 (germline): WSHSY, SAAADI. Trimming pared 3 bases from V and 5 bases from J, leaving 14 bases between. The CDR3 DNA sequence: TGCGCCAGCAGTGACCCAAGTTTGGGGGATAATTCACCCCTCCACTTT. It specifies CASSDPSLGDNSPLHF.